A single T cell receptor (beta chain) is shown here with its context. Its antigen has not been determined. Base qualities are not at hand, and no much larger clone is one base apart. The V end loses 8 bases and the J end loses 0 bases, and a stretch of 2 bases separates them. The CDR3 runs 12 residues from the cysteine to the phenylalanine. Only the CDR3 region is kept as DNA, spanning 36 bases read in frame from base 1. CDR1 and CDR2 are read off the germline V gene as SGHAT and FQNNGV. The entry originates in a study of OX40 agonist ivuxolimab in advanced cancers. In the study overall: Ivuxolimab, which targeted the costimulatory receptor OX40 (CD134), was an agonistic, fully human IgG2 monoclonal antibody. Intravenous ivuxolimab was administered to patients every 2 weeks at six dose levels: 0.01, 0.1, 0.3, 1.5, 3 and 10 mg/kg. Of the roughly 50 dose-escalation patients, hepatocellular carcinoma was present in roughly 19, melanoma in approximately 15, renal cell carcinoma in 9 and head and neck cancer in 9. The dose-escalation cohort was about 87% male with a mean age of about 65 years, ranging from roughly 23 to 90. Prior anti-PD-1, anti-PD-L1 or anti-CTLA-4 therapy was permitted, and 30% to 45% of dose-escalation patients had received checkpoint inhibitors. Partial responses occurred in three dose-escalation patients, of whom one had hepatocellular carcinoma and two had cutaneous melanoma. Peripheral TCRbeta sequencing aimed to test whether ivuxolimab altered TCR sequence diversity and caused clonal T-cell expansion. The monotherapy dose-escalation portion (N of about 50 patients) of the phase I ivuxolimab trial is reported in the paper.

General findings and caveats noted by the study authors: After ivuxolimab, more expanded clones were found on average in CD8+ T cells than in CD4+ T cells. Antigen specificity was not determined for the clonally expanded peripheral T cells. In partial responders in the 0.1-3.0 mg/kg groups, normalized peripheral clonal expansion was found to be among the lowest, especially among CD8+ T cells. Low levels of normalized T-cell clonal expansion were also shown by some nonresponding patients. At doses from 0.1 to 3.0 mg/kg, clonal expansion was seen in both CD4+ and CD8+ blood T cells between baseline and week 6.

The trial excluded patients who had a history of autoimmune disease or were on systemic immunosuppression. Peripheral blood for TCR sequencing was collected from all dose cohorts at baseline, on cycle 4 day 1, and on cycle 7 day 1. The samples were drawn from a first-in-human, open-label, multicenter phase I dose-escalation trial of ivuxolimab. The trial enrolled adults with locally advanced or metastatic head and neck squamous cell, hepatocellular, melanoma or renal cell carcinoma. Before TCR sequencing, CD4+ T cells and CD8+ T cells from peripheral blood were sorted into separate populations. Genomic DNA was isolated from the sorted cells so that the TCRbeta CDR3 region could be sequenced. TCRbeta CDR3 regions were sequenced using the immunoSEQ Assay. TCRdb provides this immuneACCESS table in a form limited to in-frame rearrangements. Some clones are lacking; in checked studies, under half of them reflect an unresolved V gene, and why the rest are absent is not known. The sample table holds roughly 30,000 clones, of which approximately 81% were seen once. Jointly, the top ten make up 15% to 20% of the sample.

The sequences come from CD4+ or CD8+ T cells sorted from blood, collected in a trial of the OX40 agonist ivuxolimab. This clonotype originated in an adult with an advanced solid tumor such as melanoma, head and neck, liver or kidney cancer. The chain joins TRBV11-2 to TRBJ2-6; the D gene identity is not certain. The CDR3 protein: CASLSGANVLTF. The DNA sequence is TGTGCCAGCCTCTCTGGGGCCAACGTCCTGACTTTC.